The source of this T cell receptor beta chain is a study of OX40 agonist ivuxolimab in advanced cancers. Background on the study: Earlier treatment with anti-PD-1, anti-PD-L1 or anti-CTLA-4 was permitted, and under 50% had received some. Findings of the study overall: Compared with others, partial responders at 0.1-3.0 mg/kg displayed clonal expansion among the lowest. The mean number of expanded clones was higher in CD8+ T cells than in CD4+. Circulating CD4+ and CD8+ T cells showed clonal expansion by week 6 at 0.1 to 3.0 mg/kg.

Sequenced by immunoSEQ multiplex PCR; TCRdb stores in-frame clones only, minus some. The sample has tens of thousands of clones, about nine tenths seen once. As regards this clone: Its target is not known.

The CDR3 runs 13 residues. V was clipped by 4 bases and J by 7 bases; unmatched bases: 4. Per germline, CDR1 SQVTM and CDR2 ANQGSEA. V and J are TRBV29-1 and TRBJ2-7, with TRBD2 identical over 13 bases. This receptor was taken from an adult with an advanced solid tumor such as melanoma, head and neck, liver or kidney cancer. Sample: CD4+ or CD8+ T cells sorted from blood, taken in a trial of the OX40 agonist ivuxolimab. CDR3 in amino acids: CSVGTSGRGEQYF. The CDR3 bases are TGCAGCGTTGGGACTAGCGGGAGAGGGGAGCAGTACTTC.